Listed here is a single T cell receptor beta chain. The antigen is undetermined. The data are from a study of beta chain features in type 1 diabetes. CDR1 and CDR2 from the germline V gene are MDHEN and SYDVKM. J lost 5 bases, V lost 9 bases, and 14 bases had no gene match. The CDR3 contains 15 residues. Isolated RNA was reverse transcribed in full, so expressed TCRB transcripts were sequenced. Sequencing used immunoSEQ multiplex PCR; TCRdb keeps in-frame clones, though not all of them. The sample yields under 55,000 clones, roughly 41% seen once. General study findings and limits: Researchers report that Type 1 diabetes patients had moderately but significantly shorter TCRB CDR3s across all four CD4+ subsets.

The sequence derives from a man aged 30-40 years with type 1 diabetes. This chain links TRBV28 with TRBJ2-7; 9 bases line up with TRBD1. Sequenced material: Tregs from blood. CDR3: CASPPRDREANEQYF. DNA for the CDR3: TGTGCCAGTCCTCCAAGGGACAGGGAGGCTAACGAGCAGTACTTC.